This is a list of T cell receptor beta chains from one sample in a study of T cell repertoires in cytomegalovirus infection. These receptors' antigens are unknown. TCRdb re-derived calls from the reads in MiXCR, one entry per CDR3 protein. The table has under 150,000 distinct CDR3 sequences, more than 20% seen once. The sequencing sample was made of PBMCs, sequenced either directly or after in vitro stimulation (not recorded which). Receptor source: a human donor in good health (CMV status not recorded). Some clones in this sample may be carry-over from other donors' samples. CDR3s include the opening cysteine and the closing phenylalanine or tryptophan. Fields, in order: V gene, J gene, clone size, D gene, CDR3 protein, CDR3 DNA. D genes are given only for firm matches. Clone size is not always given. Where it is, it says once, few, many or a class for expanded clones.

V: TRBV6-1
J: TRBJ2-6
size: many
D: .
CDR3: CASTSGRSSGANVLTF
DNA: TGTGCCAGCACATCGGGACGGAGCTCTGGGGCCAACGTCCTGACTTTC

V: TRBV6-4
J: TRBJ2-1
size: few
D: .
CDR3: CASSTEGGTYNEQFF
DNA: TGTGCCAGCAGCACGGAGGGGGGGACCTACAATGAGCAGTTCTTC

V: TRBV5-1
J: TRBJ2-5
size: .
D: .
CDR3: CASSFGGGFRETQYF
DNA: TGCGCCAGCAGCTTCGGGGGCGGGTTTCGAGAGACCCAGTACTTC

V: TRBV19
J: TRBJ2-1
size: .
D: TRBD1
CDR3: CASSGQGAIYEQFF
DNA: TGTGCCAGTAGTGGACAGGGGGCCATCTATGAGCAGTTCTTC

V: TRBV7-8
J: TRBJ1-1
size: few
D: .
CDR3: CASSFPGAHTEAFF
DNA: TGTGCCAGCAGCTTTCCAGGGGCCCACACTGAAGCTTTCTTT

V: TRBV29-1
J: TRBJ1-1
size: .
D: .
CDR3: CSVEGPVF
DNA: TGCAGCGTTGAAGGGCCCGTATTT

V: TRBV28
J: TRBJ2-7
size: .
D: .
CDR3: CASSPGTGTRLEEQYF
DNA: TGTGCCAGCAGTCCTGGGACGGGAACCCGATTGGAAGAGCAGTACTTC

V: TRBV28
J: TRBJ1-6
size: many
D: .
CDR3: CASSLKDNSPLHF
DNA: TGTGCCAGCAGTTTAAAGGATAATTCACCCCTCCACTTT

V: TRBV27
J: TRBJ2-5
size: .
D: .
CDR3: CASCQETQYF
DNA: TGTGCCAGCTGTCAAGAGACCCAGTACTTC

V: TRBV7-2
J: TRBJ2-7
size: many
D: TRBD2
CDR3: CASSSGGTSGHEQYF
DNA: TGTGCCAGCAGCTCGGGCGGGACTAGCGGCCACGAGCAGTACTTC